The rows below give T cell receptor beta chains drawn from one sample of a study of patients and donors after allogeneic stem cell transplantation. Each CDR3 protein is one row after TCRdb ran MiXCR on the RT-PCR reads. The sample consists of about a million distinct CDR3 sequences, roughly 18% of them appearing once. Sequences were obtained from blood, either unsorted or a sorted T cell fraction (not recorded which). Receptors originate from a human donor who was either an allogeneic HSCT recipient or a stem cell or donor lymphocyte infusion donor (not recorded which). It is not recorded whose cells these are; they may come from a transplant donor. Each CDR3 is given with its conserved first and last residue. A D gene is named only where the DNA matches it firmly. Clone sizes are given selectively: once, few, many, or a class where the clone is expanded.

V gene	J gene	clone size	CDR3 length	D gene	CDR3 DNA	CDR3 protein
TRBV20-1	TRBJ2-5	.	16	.	TGCAGTGCTAGCAAGGGGGCGGGGGGCCTTCAAGAGACCCAGTACTTC	CSASKGAGGLQETQYF
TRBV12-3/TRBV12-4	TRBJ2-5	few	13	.	TGTGCCAGCAGCTACAGACCACGGGAGACCCAGTACTTC	CASSYRPRETQYF
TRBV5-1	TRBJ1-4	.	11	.	TGCGCCAGCAGCTTGGGGACCAGACTGTTTTTT	CASSLGTRLFF
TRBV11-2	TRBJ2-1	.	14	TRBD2	TGTGCCAGCAGCTCTCCGGCGGGGAGGGATGAGCAGTTCTTC	CASSSPAGRDEQFF
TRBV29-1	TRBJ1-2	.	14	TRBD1	TGCAGCGTTGAAGATTCGGACAGGGACTATGGCTACACCTTC	CSVEDSDRDYGYTF
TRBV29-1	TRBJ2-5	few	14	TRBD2	TGCAGCGTTGATCGGATAGGACTAGCGGAGACCCAGTACTTC	CSVDRIGLAETQYF
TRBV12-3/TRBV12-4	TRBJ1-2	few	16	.	TGTGCCAGCAGTTTAAGGGGGACGGCCGGCAACTATGGCTACACCTTC	CASSLRGTAGNYGYTF
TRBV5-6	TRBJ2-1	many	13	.	TGTGCCAGCAGCTGGAGGGCGCAGGGTGAGCAGTTCTTC	CASSWRAQGEQFF
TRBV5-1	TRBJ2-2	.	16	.	TGCGCCAGCAGCTTGTATCCGGGGGCCGACACCGGGGAGCTGTTTTTT	CASSLYPGADTGELFF
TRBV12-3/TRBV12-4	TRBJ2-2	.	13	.	TGTGCCAGCAGTTTAGGCCCAAAAGGGGAGCTGTTTTTT	CASSLGPKGELFF
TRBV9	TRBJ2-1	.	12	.	TGTGCCAGCAGCCACTCCGACGGGGAGCAGTTCTTC	CASSHSDGEQFF
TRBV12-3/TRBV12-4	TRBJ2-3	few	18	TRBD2	TGTGCCAGCAGTTTGCTAGCGGGAGGCCCCGTGGGCCCAGATACGCAGTATTTT	CASSLLAGGPVGPDTQYF
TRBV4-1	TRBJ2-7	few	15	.	TGCGCCAGCAGCCAAGATTTAGGACCTCCCTACGAGCAGTACTTC	CASSQDLGPPYEQYF
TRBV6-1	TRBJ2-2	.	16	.	TGTGCCAGCAGCCCAATGCGGGCGGTGGGCACCGGGGAGCTGTTTTTT	CASSPMRAVGTGELFF
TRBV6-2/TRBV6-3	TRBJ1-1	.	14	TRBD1	TGTGCCAGCAGTTACGTGAACCAGGGGGCGCGGGCTTTCTTT	CASSYVNQGARAFF
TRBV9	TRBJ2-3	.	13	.	TGTGCCAGCAGCGGCGCCCCTGGAGATACGCAGTATTTT	CASSGAPGDTQYF
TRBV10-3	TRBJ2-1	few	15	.	TGTGCCATCAGTCGGGATACCGCGGCTGTAGATGAGCAGTTCTTC	CAISRDTAAVDEQFF
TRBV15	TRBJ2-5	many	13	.	TGTGCCACCAGCAGTAGCTACCAAGAGACCCAGTACTTC	CATSSSYQETQYF
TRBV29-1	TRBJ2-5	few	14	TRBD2	TGCAGCGTATTCGCTGCGGGAGTTAGTGAGACCCAGTACTTC	CSVFAAGVSETQYF
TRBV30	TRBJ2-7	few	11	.	TGTGCCTGGAGTGCACCCTCAGGCGTCAACTTC	CAWSAPSGVNF
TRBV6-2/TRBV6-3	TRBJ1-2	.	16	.	TGTGCCAGCAGTCCCACCTCAGGGAGGATAACCTATGGCTACACCTTC	CASSPTSGRITYGYTF
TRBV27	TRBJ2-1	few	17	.	TGTGCCAGCAGTTTATCCGCGCACGGGGGCGCGAAAAATGAGCAGTTCTTC	CASSLSAHGGAKNEQFF
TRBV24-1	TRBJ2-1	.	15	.	TGTGCCACCAGTGATTTTACAGCTCCATACAATGAGCAGTTCTTC	CATSDFTAPYNEQFF
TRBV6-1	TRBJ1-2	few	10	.	TGTGCCAGCTTTCAGGGCAGATCGCGCTTC	CASFQGRSRF
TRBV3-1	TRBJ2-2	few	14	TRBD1	TGTGCCAGCAATGCAGCCAGGGGGACCGGGGAGCTGTTTTTT	CASNAARGTGELFF
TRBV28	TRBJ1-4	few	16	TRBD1	TGTGCCAGCACCCCAGCCCCGGGACAGGGTAATGAAAAACTGTTTTTT	CASTPAPGQGNEKLFF
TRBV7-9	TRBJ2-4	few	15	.	TGTGCCAGCAGCTTAGATGGAATAGCCAAAAACATTCAGTACTTC	CASSLDGIAKNIQYF
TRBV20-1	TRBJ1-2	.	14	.	TGCAGTGCTAGAGTGGGGGGGCGAGTCTACGGCTACACCTTC	CSARVGGRVYGYTF
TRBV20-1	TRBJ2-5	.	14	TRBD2	TGCAGTGCTAGGACTAGCGGTTCCCCGGGGACCCAGTACTTC	CSARTSGSPGTQYF
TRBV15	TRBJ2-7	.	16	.	TGTGCCACCAGCAGAGCCTTGGGGCGGGGCACCTACGAGCAGTACTTC	CATSRALGRGTYEQYF
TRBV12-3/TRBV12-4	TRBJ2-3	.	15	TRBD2	TGTGCCAGCAGTATACGACTAGCGGGACGTGATACGCAGTATTTT	CASSIRLAGRDTQYF
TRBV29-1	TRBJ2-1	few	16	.	TGCAGCGTTGACTCCCGCCCCTCTCTACTTTACAATGAGCAGTTCTTC	CSVDSRPSLLYNEQFF